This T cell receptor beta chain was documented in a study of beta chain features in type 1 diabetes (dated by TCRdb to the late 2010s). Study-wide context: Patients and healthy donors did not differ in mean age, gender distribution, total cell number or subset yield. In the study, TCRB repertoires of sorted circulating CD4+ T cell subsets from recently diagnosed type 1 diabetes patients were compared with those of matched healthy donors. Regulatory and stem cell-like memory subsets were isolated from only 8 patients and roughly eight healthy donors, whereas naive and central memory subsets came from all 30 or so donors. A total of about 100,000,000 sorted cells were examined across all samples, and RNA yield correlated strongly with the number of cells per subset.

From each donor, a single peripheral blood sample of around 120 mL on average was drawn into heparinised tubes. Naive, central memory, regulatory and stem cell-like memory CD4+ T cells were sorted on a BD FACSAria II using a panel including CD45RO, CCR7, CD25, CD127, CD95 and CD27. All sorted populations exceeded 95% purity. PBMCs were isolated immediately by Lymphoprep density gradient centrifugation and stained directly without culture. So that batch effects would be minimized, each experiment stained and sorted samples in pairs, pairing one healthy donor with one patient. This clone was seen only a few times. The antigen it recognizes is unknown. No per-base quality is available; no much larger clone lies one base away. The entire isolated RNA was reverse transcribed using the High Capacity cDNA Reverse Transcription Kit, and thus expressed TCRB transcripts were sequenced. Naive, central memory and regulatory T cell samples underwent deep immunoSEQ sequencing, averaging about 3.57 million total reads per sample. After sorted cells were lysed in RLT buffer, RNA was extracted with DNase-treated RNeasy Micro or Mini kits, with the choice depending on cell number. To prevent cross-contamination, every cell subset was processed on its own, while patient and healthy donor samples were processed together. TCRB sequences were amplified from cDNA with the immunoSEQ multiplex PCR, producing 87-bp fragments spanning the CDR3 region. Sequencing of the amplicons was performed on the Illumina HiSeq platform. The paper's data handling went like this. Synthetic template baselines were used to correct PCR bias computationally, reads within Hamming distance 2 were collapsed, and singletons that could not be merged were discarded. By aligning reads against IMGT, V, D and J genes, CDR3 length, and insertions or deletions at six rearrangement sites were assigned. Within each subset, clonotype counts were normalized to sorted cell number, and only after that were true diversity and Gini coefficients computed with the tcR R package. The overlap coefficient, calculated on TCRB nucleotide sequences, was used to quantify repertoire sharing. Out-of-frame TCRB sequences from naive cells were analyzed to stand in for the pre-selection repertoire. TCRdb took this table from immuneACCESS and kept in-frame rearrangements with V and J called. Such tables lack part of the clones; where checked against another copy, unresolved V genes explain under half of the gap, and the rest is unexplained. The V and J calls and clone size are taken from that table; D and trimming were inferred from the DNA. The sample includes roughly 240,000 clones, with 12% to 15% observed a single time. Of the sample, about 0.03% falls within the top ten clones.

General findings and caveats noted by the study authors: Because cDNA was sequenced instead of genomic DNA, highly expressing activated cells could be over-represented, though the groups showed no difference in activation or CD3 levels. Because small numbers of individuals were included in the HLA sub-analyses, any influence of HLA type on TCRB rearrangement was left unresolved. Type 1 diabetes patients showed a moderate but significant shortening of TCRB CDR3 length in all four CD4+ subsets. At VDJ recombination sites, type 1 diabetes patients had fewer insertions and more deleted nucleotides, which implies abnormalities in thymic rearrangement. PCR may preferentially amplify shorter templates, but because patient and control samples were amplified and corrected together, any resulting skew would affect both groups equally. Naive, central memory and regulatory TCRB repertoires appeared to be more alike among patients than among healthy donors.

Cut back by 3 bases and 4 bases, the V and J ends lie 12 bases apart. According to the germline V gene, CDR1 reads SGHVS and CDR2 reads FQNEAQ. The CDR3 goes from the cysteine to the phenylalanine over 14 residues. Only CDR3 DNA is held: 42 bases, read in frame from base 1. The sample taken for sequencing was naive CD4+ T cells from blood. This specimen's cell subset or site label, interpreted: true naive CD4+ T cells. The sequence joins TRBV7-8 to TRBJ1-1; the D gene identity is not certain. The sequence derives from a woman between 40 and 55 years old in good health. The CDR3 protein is CASSFQFSGTEAFF. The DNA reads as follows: TGTGCCAGCAGCTTCCAGTTTTCAGGCACTGAAGCTTTCTTT.